This T cell receptor beta chain was sequenced in a study of somatic mutations in T cells in chronic GVHD (TCRdb year 2020). In regard to this clone: The antigen this receptor binds is unknown. No per-base quality is available; no much larger clone lies one base away.

For sorting, cells were stained with anti-CD3, anti-CD4, anti-CD8 and a Vbeta20 antibody from the IOTest Beta Mark kit and sorted on a FACSAria III to a purity above 99%. Mononuclear cells were isolated by Ficoll-Paque PLUS density gradient centrifugation from peripheral blood that had been collected in sodium heparin tubes. CD4+ Vbeta20+, CD4+ Vbeta20-, and CD8+ T cell fractions were FACS-sorted before TCRbeta deep sequencing. Genomic DNA was isolated and then used for the TCRbeta deep sequencing. The immunoSEQ assay, provided as a commercial service, was used for TCRbeta CDR3 sequencing and initial data processing. The original methods were these. Reads were demultiplexed, adapter and primer sequences removed, similar clones merged by frequency-ratio clustering, and V, D, J genes annotated with IMGT. Held by TCRdb, this immuneACCESS table contains in-frame sequences only and omits some clones. Under half of the omission traces to an unresolved V gene where checked; the cause of the rest is unknown. That table furnishes V, J and clone size, whereas the DNA furnished D and trimming. A total of about 13,000 clones appear in this sample, around 80% of them only once. The biggest ten clones account for approximately 29% of the sample.

Including the terminal cysteine and phenylalanine, the CDR3 comprises 11 residues. The entry retains the CDR3 DNA only, 33 bases that are in frame from base 1. After removal of 5 bases from V and 3 bases from J, the junction retains 0 bases not matched to a gene. The germline V gene (reference sequence) specifies DFQATT as CDR1 and SNEGSKA as CDR2. The chain is assembled from TRBV20-1 and TRBJ1-2; a stretch of 7 junction bases matches TRBD1. The clonotype was recovered from a male patient aged 50 to 60 with chronic graft-versus-host disease. After a transplant, not all T cells may be the patient's own; some may come from the graft donor. The source material was Vbeta20-negative CD4+ T cells from blood. Taken with the paper, the label for cell subset or site translates to: CD4+ T cells sorted as TCR Vbeta20 negative by flow cytometry. The bases are TGCAGTGCTGGACAGGACTATGGCTACACCTTC. Translation gives CSAGQDYGYTF.